These 12 T cell receptor beta chains were sequenced from one sample in a study of control samples from healthy donors and cancer patients. Sequenced by immunoSEQ multiplex PCR; TCRdb stores in-frame clones only, minus some. The sample gives about 150,000 clones, over 85% of which show up once; approximately 5.7% is in the top ten. Source material: blood. The receptor set was obtained from a man aged 18 to 30 in good health.

This clone was observed a single time. The J gene is TRBJ1-2, the V gene TRBV7-2; no clear D gene. There are 15 residues in the CDR3. V was pared by 2 bases and J by 4 bases, with 14 bases between. Germline V gene data show CDR1 as SGHTA and CDR2 as FQGNSA. CDR3 in amino acids: CASSLNVVGSYGYTF. CDR3 nucleotide sequence: TGTGCCAGCAGCTTAAACGTAGTGGGATCCTATGGCTACACCTTC.

The rearrangement joins TRBV3-1 (or the pseudogene TRBV3-2) to TRBJ1-3; D is possibly TRBD1 (5 bases). The CDR3 covers 18 residues. Germline CDR1 and CDR2: LGHDT and YNNKEL (reference sequence). Trimming pared 1 base from V and 0 bases from J, leaving 16 bases between. The CDR3 coding sequence is TGTGCCAGCAGCCAAGTCCCGGGACTCCCTTTCTCTGGAAACACCATATATTTT. This gives the protein CASSQVPGLPFSGNTIYF.

The chain employs TRBV6-5 and TRBJ1-3; D unresolved. Trimming removed 6 bases at V and 2 bases at J, with 5 bases between. CDR1 and CDR2 (germline): MNHEY, SVGAGI. The CDR3 is 12 amino acids. CDR3 nucleotide sequence: TGTGCCAGCAGGACAACTGGAAACACCATATATTTT. Protein product: CASRTTGNTIYF.

The chain uses TRBV28 and TRBJ1-4; TRBD1 matches at 9 bases. Germline V gene data show CDR1 as MDHEN and CDR2 as SYDVKM. This CDR3 has 17 residues. Trimming cost V 4 bases and J 6 bases; bases outside gene matches: 12. Here the CDR3 reads CASSSLTRQGVDEKLFF. The DNA for the CDR3 is TGTGCCAGCAGTTCCCTTACAAGACAGGGGGTAGATGAAAAACTGTTTTTT.

V and J are TRBV5-8 and TRBJ2-6; D remains unclear. The CDR3 spans 14 residues. V was cut by 1 base and J by 3 bases, with 5 bases left in between. CDR1 and CDR2 from the germline V gene are SGHTS and YDEGEE. DNA for the CDR3: TGTGCCAGCAGCTTGCGGAGTGGGGCCAACGTCCTGACTTTC. It specifies CASSLRSGANVLTF.

CDR3 amino acids: CASSWGESTDTQYF. CDR3 coding DNA: TGCGCCAGCAGCTGGGGGGAGAGCACAGATACGCAGTATTTT. This sequence joins TRBV5-1 and TRBJ2-3, with a weak D call TRBD2 (6 bases). The V end lost 3 bases, the J end lost 0 bases, and 8 bases lay between the germline ends. CDR1 and CDR2 (germline): SGHRS, YFSETQ. The CDR3 is made up of 14 amino acids.

J is TRBJ2-1 and V is TRBV7-8; D is possibly TRBD2 (5 bases). Trimming pared 8 bases from V and 7 bases from J, leaving 6 bases between. Germline V lookup: CDR1 SGHVS, CDR2 FQNEAQ. The CDR3 consists of 10 residues. Here the CDR3 DNA reads TGTGCCAGCGAGGGAAATGAGCAGTTCTTC. Translated: CASEGNEQFF.

This rearrangement joins TRBV29-1 to TRBJ2-3; 10 bases agree with TRBD1. CDR3 length equals 13 residues. The J segment lost 8 bases and the V segment lost 6 bases, leaving 8 bases of the junction unmatched. The germline gives CDR1 SQVTM, CDR2 ANQGSEA. CDR3 bases: TGCAGCGTCCCTGACAGGGGGCTTGGTACGCAGTATTTT. Its translation: CSVPDRGLGTQYF.

The chain joins TRBV5-1 to TRBJ2-1; 8 bases agree with TRBD1. The CDR3 totals 17 residues. CDR1 is SGHRS, CDR2 YFSETQ, per germline. The V and J ends lost 0 bases and 5 bases, in that order; junction bases with no gene match: 10. The CDR3 nucleotides read TGCGCCAGCAGCTTGGGCCCGGACAGGGAAGTCGACAATGAGCAGTTCTTC. Encoded protein: CASSLGPDREVDNEQFF.

This chain connects TRBV9 to TRBJ2-5; a weak D match, TRBD2 (5 bases). Germline CDR1 and CDR2: SGDLS and YYNGEE. Trimming shortened V by 0 bases and J by 5 bases, and 17 bases separated the two germline ends. This CDR3 spans 16 amino acids. The CDR3, as DNA: TGTGCCAGCAGCGTAGACCCCACACCCCGAGGGGAGACCCAGTACTTC. It is translated as CASSVDPTPRGETQYF.

The genes are TRBV20-1 and TRBJ2-1, with D hard to call. CDR1 DFQATT and CDR2 SNEGSKA come from the germline V gene (reference sequence). The CDR3 is 14 amino acids. The V end was cut by 3 bases, the J end by 8 bases, with 17 bases between. DNA of the CDR3: TGCAGTGCTAGTGGCGGTCCATTTGGGGATGAGCAGTTCTTC. Protein sequence: CSASGGPFGDEQFF.

This clone has just one count. The chain joins TRBV5-1 to TRBJ2-7; D may be TRBD1 (6 bases). This CDR3 has 12 amino acids. Germline CDR1 is SGHRS and CDR2 is YFSETQ. The V and J ends lost 4 bases and 3 bases respectively, with 8 bases between them. CDR3 nucleotide sequence: TGCGCCAGCAGCGTGGACAGCTACGAGCAGTACTTC. Protein product: CASSVDSYEQYF.